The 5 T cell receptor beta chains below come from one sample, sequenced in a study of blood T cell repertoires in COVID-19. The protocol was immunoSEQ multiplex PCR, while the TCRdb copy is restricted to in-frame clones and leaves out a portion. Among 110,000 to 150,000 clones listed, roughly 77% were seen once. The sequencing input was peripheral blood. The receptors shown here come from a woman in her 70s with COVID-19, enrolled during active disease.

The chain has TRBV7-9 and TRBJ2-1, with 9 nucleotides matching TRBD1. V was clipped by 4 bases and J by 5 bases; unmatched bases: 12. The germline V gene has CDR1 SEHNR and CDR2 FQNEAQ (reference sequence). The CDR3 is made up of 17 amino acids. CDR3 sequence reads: CASSSLQGARPDNEQFF. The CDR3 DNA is TGTGCCAGCAGCTCTCTACAGGGGGCCCGACCAGACAATGAGCAGTTCTTC.

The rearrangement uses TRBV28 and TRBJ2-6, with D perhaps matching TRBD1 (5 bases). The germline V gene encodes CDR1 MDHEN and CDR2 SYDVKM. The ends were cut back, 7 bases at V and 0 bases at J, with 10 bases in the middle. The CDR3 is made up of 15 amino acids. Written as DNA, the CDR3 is TGTGCCAGCACACCCCAGGGCTCTGGGGCCAACGTCCTGACTTTC. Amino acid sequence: CASTPQGSGANVLTF.

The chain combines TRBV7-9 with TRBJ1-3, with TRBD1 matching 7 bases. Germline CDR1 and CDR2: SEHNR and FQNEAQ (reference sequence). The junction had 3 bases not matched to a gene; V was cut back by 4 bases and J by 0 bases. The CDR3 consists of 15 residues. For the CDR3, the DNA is TGTGCCAGCAGCTCGGGGACAGTCTCTGGAAACACCATATATTTT. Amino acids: CASSSGTVSGNTIYF.

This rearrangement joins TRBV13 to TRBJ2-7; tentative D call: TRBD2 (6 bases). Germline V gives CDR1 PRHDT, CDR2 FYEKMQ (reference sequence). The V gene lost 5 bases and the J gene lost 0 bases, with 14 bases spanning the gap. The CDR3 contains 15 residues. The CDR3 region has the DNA TGTGCCAGCAGCGCTACCGGGACTTTCTCCTACGAGCAGTACTTC. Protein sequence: CASSATGTFSYEQYF.

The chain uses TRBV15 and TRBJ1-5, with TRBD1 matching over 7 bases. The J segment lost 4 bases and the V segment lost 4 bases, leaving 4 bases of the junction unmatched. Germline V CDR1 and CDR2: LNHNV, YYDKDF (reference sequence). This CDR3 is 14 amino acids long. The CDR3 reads CATSNTGANQPQHF. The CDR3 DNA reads TGTGCCACCAGCAACACAGGGGCTAATCAGCCCCAGCATTTT.